These T cell receptor beta chains were read from a single sample in a study of T cell responses to AZD1222 COVID-19 vaccine. Profiling relied on immunoSEQ multiplex PCR, and the TCRdb table lists in-frame clones only, not all of them. This table holds about 270,000 clones, roughly 93% found once. Sequencing was performed on peripheral blood, taken 28 days after the second AZD1222 dose. Receptors originate from an adult who received the AZD1222 COVID-19 vaccine. The CDR3 runs from the conserved cysteine through the conserved F or W. The D gene is left open where the match is weak. The listing skips clone size in some rows; elsewhere it reads once, few, many or a size class.

v_call: TRBV19; clone_size: .; j_call: TRBJ2-5; d_call: .; cdr3_length: 14; cdr3_aa: CASSSGAVRETQYF; cdr3_nt: TGTGCCAGTAGTAGCGGGGCCGTCCGCGAGACCCAGTACTTC
v_call: TRBV7-9; clone_size: once; j_call: TRBJ2-1; d_call: .; cdr3_length: 14; cdr3_aa: CASSPRVRQSEQFF; cdr3_nt: TGTGCCAGCAGCCCCAGGGTGCGACAGAGTGAGCAGTTCTTC
v_call: TRBV15; clone_size: .; j_call: TRBJ1-4; d_call: .; cdr3_length: 12; cdr3_aa: CATSRDRGKLFF; cdr3_nt: TGTGCCACCAGCAGAGATAGGGGGAAACTGTTTTTT
v_call: TRBV28; clone_size: .; j_call: TRBJ1-1; d_call: .; cdr3_length: 17; cdr3_aa: CASSPPGGTGLYTEAFF; cdr3_nt: TGTGCCAGCAGCCCACCCGGCGGGACCGGGCTTTACACTGAAGCTTTCTTT
v_call: TRBV23-1; clone_size: few; j_call: TRBJ1-1; d_call: TRBD1; cdr3_length: 16; cdr3_aa: CASSQSVTGGLAEAFF; cdr3_nt: TGCGCCAGCAGTCAATCCGTGACAGGGGGGTTGGCTGAAGCTTTCTTT
v_call: TRBV7-9; clone_size: once; j_call: TRBJ2-2; d_call: .; cdr3_length: 15; cdr3_aa: CASSLGLGNTGELFF; cdr3_nt: TGTGCCAGCAGCTTAGGTCTGGGGAACACCGGGGAGCTGTTTTTT
v_call: TRBV6-6; clone_size: .; j_call: TRBJ2-6; d_call: .; cdr3_length: 17; cdr3_aa: CASSRVLGASGANVLTF; cdr3_nt: TGTGCCAGCAGTCGGGTCCTTGGGGCCTCTGGGGCCAACGTCCTGACTTTC
v_call: TRBV6-5; clone_size: .; j_call: TRBJ1-6; d_call: .; cdr3_length: 14; cdr3_aa: CASVGRSYNSPLHF; cdr3_nt: TGTGCCAGCGTCGGAAGGTCCTATAATTCACCCCTCCACTTT
v_call: TRBV2; clone_size: .; j_call: TRBJ2-7; d_call: TRBD2; cdr3_length: 17; cdr3_aa: CASRFRTSGGAGYEQYF; cdr3_nt: TGTGCCAGCAGGTTCAGGACTAGCGGGGGGGCCGGGTACGAGCAGTACTTC
v_call: TRBV10-3; clone_size: .; j_call: TRBJ1-2; d_call: TRBD1; cdr3_length: 13; cdr3_aa: CAIRTDRDHGYTF; cdr3_nt: TGTGCCATCCGAACGGACAGGGACCATGGCTACACCTTC
v_call: TRBV6-5; clone_size: .; j_call: TRBJ1-1; d_call: .; cdr3_length: 12; cdr3_aa: CASSYANTEAFF; cdr3_nt: TGTGCCAGCAGTTACGCGAACACTGAAGCTTTCTTT
v_call: TRBV25-1; clone_size: once; j_call: TRBJ2-2; d_call: .; cdr3_length: 15; cdr3_aa: CASSDPGTPTGELFF; cdr3_nt: TGTGCCAGCAGTGACCCCGGGACCCCCACCGGGGAGCTGTTTTTT
v_call: TRBV5-1; clone_size: .; j_call: TRBJ1-1; d_call: .; cdr3_length: 15; cdr3_aa: CASSALAGAPTEAFF; cdr3_nt: TGCGCCAGCAGCGCCCTAGCGGGGGCCCCTACTGAAGCTTTCTTT
v_call: TRBV2; clone_size: .; j_call: TRBJ1-2; d_call: .; cdr3_length: 12; cdr3_aa: CASSAQNYGYTF; cdr3_nt: TGTGCCAGCAGTGCACAGAACTATGGCTACACCTTC
v_call: TRBV19; clone_size: .; j_call: TRBJ2-7; d_call: .; cdr3_length: 12; cdr3_aa: CASSKQGGEQYF; cdr3_nt: TGTGCCAGTAGTAAACAGGGTGGCGAGCAGTACTTC
v_call: TRBV20-1; clone_size: .; j_call: TRBJ1-5; d_call: .; cdr3_length: 15; cdr3_aa: CSASPSHGSNQPQHF; cdr3_nt: TGCAGTGCTAGTCCCAGCCATGGGAGCAATCAGCCCCAGCATTTT
v_call: TRBV28; clone_size: .; j_call: TRBJ1-4; d_call: .; cdr3_length: 15; cdr3_aa: CASRPGDRRNEKLFF; cdr3_nt: TGTGCCAGCAGGCCCGGAGACAGGAGGAATGAAAAACTGTTTTTT
v_call: TRBV12-3/TRBV12-4; clone_size: .; j_call: TRBJ1-1; d_call: .; cdr3_length: 13; cdr3_aa: CASRSIMNTEAFF; cdr3_nt: TGTGCCAGCAGGTCCATCATGAACACTGAAGCTTTCTTT
v_call: TRBV6-5; clone_size: .; j_call: TRBJ1-3; d_call: TRBD1; cdr3_length: 13; cdr3_aa: CASSLRQGNTIYF; cdr3_nt: TGTGCCAGCAGCCTTAGACAGGGGAACACCATATATTTT
v_call: TRBV5-1; clone_size: .; j_call: TRBJ2-3; d_call: .; cdr3_length: 13; cdr3_aa: CASSGAAPDTQYF; cdr3_nt: TGCGCCAGCAGCGGGGCCGCTCCGGATACGCAGTATTTT
v_call: TRBV12-3/TRBV12-4; clone_size: few; j_call: TRBJ1-2; d_call: TRBD1; cdr3_length: 12; cdr3_aa: CASSRDSGGYTF; cdr3_nt: TGTGCCAGCAGCAGGGACAGTGGAGGCTACACCTTC
v_call: TRBV6-5; clone_size: .; j_call: TRBJ1-4; d_call: TRBD1; cdr3_length: 15; cdr3_aa: CASRGQGSTNEKLFF; cdr3_nt: TGTGCCAGCAGGGGACAGGGTTCGACTAATGAAAAACTGTTTTTT
v_call: TRBV19; clone_size: .; j_call: TRBJ1-1; d_call: TRBD1; cdr3_length: 14; cdr3_aa: CASSQQGANTEAFF; cdr3_nt: TGTGCCAGTAGTCAACAGGGGGCGAACACTGAAGCTTTCTTT
v_call: TRBV5-4; clone_size: .; j_call: TRBJ2-7; d_call: TRBD1; cdr3_length: 15; cdr3_aa: CASSPGTGGSYEQYF; cdr3_nt: TGTGCCAGCAGCCCGGGGACAGGGGGTTCCTACGAGCAGTACTTC
v_call: TRBV2; clone_size: .; j_call: TRBJ2-7; d_call: TRBD1; cdr3_length: 14; cdr3_aa: CASKRDRATDEQYF; cdr3_nt: TGTGCCAGCAAGAGGGACAGGGCTACGGACGAGCAGTACTTC
v_call: TRBV11-2; clone_size: .; j_call: TRBJ1-4; d_call: .; cdr3_length: 15; cdr3_aa: CASSWGRGPNEKLFF; cdr3_nt: TGTGCCAGCAGCTGGGGGAGGGGACCCAATGAAAAACTGTTTTTT
v_call: TRBV15; clone_size: .; j_call: TRBJ1-5; d_call: .; cdr3_length: 12; cdr3_aa: CATGVPNQPQHF; cdr3_nt: TGTGCCACAGGGGTTCCCAATCAGCCCCAGCATTTT
v_call: TRBV5-1; clone_size: .; j_call: TRBJ2-2; d_call: TRBD1; cdr3_length: 16; cdr3_aa: CASSLSGTGGTGELFF; cdr3_nt: TGCGCCAGCAGCTTGTCGGGGACAGGTGGGACCGGGGAGCTGTTTTTT
v_call: TRBV18; clone_size: .; j_call: TRBJ2-7; d_call: .; cdr3_length: 14; cdr3_aa: CASSPGQNSYEQYF; cdr3_nt: TGTGCCAGCTCACCTGGACAGAACTCCTACGAGCAGTACTTC
v_call: TRBV6-2/TRBV6-3; clone_size: .; j_call: TRBJ2-1; d_call: TRBD2; cdr3_length: 15; cdr3_aa: CASSSWTSGSYEQFF; cdr3_nt: TGTGCCAGCAGTTCTTGGACTAGCGGGAGTTATGAGCAGTTCTTC
v_call: TRBV2; clone_size: .; j_call: TRBJ1-6; d_call: .; cdr3_length: 13; cdr3_aa: CASSVGVHSPLHF; cdr3_nt: TGTGCCAGCAGTGTGGGGGTCCATTCACCCCTCCACTTT
v_call: TRBV3-1/TRBV3-2; clone_size: .; j_call: TRBJ1-1; d_call: .; cdr3_length: 13; cdr3_aa: CASSQGSRIEAFF; cdr3_nt: TGTGCCAGCAGCCAGGGGTCCCGCATTGAAGCTTTCTTT
v_call: TRBV29-1; clone_size: .; j_call: TRBJ1-2; d_call: TRBD1; cdr3_length: 12; cdr3_aa: CSPRQGGYGYTF; cdr3_nt: TGCAGCCCCCGACAGGGAGGCTATGGCTACACCTTC
v_call: TRBV3-1/TRBV3-2; clone_size: once; j_call: TRBJ1-4; d_call: .; cdr3_length: 11; cdr3_aa: CASSQARKLFF; cdr3_nt: TGTGCCAGCAGCCAAGCGCGTAAACTGTTTTTT
v_call: TRBV2; clone_size: .; j_call: TRBJ2-3; d_call: .; cdr3_length: 13; cdr3_aa: CASTSGGTDTQYF; cdr3_nt: TGTGCCAGCACTTCCGGTGGCACAGATACGCAGTATTTT
v_call: TRBV4-1; clone_size: .; j_call: TRBJ1-1; d_call: TRBD1; cdr3_length: 17; cdr3_aa: CASSQGPGGNMNTEAFF; cdr3_nt: TGCGCCAGCAGCCAAGGGCCAGGGGGAAACATGAACACTGAAGCTTTCTTT
v_call: TRBV10-3; clone_size: .; j_call: TRBJ1-2; d_call: .; cdr3_length: 15; cdr3_aa: CATRGAVPLNYGYTF; cdr3_nt: TGTGCCACCCGGGGGGCAGTCCCCCTTAACTATGGCTACACCTTC
v_call: TRBV11-1; clone_size: .; j_call: TRBJ2-7; d_call: TRBD1; cdr3_length: 14; cdr3_aa: CASSPGQAPYEQYF; cdr3_nt: TGTGCCAGCAGCCCTGGACAGGCCCCCTACGAGCAGTACTTC
v_call: TRBV5-1; clone_size: .; j_call: TRBJ2-7; d_call: .; cdr3_length: 15; cdr3_aa: CASSPDPGTDYEQYF; cdr3_nt: TGCGCCAGCAGCCCGGATCCTGGGACGGACTACGAGCAGTACTTC
v_call: TRBV11-2; clone_size: once; j_call: TRBJ1-5; d_call: .; cdr3_length: 13; cdr3_aa: CASSSRNNQPQHF; cdr3_nt: TGTGCCAGCAGCTCACGGAACAATCAGCCCCAGCATTTT
v_call: TRBV5-4; clone_size: .; j_call: TRBJ2-1; d_call: .; cdr3_length: 13; cdr3_aa: CASSLAGADEQFF; cdr3_nt: TGTGCCAGCAGCTTGGCCGGGGCCGATGAGCAGTTCTTC
v_call: TRBV6-5; clone_size: .; j_call: TRBJ2-7; d_call: .; cdr3_length: 15; cdr3_aa: CASSNGGQWSYEQYF; cdr3_nt: TGTGCCAGCAGTAATGGAGGACAATGGTCCTACGAGCAGTACTTC
v_call: TRBV2; clone_size: .; j_call: TRBJ2-3; d_call: .; cdr3_length: 16; cdr3_aa: CASKPGWRREGDTQYF; cdr3_nt: TGTGCCAGCAAACCAGGGTGGCGGAGGGAAGGAGATACGCAGTATTTT
v_call: TRBV7-3; clone_size: .; j_call: TRBJ2-3; d_call: .; cdr3_length: 16; cdr3_aa: CASSLLPRAGFDTQYF; cdr3_nt: TGTGCCAGCAGCTTACTGCCCCGAGCAGGGTTCGATACGCAGTATTTT
v_call: TRBV2; clone_size: .; j_call: TRBJ1-1; d_call: .; cdr3_length: 12; cdr3_aa: CASTRHNTEAFF; cdr3_nt: TGTGCCAGCACCCGACATAACACTGAAGCTTTCTTT
v_call: TRBV5-1; clone_size: .; j_call: TRBJ1-2; d_call: .; cdr3_length: 13; cdr3_aa: CASSSSSIYGYTF; cdr3_nt: TGCGCCAGCAGCTCGTCCAGCATCTATGGCTACACCTTC
v_call: TRBV28; clone_size: .; j_call: TRBJ2-1; d_call: TRBD2; cdr3_length: 15; cdr3_aa: CASEAGLAGRGEQFF; cdr3_nt: TGTGCCAGCGAGGCCGGACTAGCGGGAAGGGGTGAGCAGTTCTTC
v_call: TRBV5-8; clone_size: .; j_call: TRBJ2-7; d_call: TRBD2; cdr3_length: 14; cdr3_aa: CASSLRREGQGQYF; cdr3_nt: TGTGCCAGCAGCTTGCGGCGGGAGGGCCAGGGGCAGTACTTC
v_call: TRBV15; clone_size: .; j_call: TRBJ1-5; d_call: .; cdr3_length: 16; cdr3_aa: CATSRDERQRDQPQHF; cdr3_nt: TGTGCCACCAGCAGAGATGAACGACAGCGCGATCAGCCCCAGCATTTT
v_call: TRBV4-1; clone_size: .; j_call: TRBJ1-1; d_call: .; cdr3_length: 14; cdr3_aa: CASSVQEGDSLGFF; cdr3_nt: TGCGCCAGCAGCGTACAAGAAGGGGACTCCTTGGGGTTTTTT
v_call: TRBV2; clone_size: .; j_call: TRBJ1-2; d_call: .; cdr3_length: 14; cdr3_aa: CASSAARRDYGYTF; cdr3_nt: TGTGCCAGCAGTGCGGCCCGTCGGGACTATGGCTACACCTTC
v_call: TRBV6-1; clone_size: once; j_call: TRBJ2-1; d_call: TRBD1; cdr3_length: 16; cdr3_aa: CASSEWKGTGGDEQFF; cdr3_nt: TGTGCCAGCAGTGAATGGAAGGGGACAGGGGGCGATGAGCAGTTCTTC
v_call: TRBV12-3/TRBV12-4; clone_size: .; j_call: TRBJ1-1; d_call: .; cdr3_length: 12; cdr3_aa: CASSRSSTEAFF; cdr3_nt: TGTGCCAGCAGTAGAAGCTCCACTGAAGCTTTCTTT
v_call: TRBV15; clone_size: .; j_call: TRBJ1-2; d_call: .; cdr3_length: 13; cdr3_aa: CATSTPRGDGYTF; cdr3_nt: TGTGCCACCAGCACTCCGAGGGGAGACGGCTACACCTTC
v_call: TRBV4-1; clone_size: .; j_call: TRBJ1-6; d_call: .; cdr3_length: 16; cdr3_aa: CASSQGPISYNSPLHF; cdr3_nt: TGCGCCAGCAGCCAAGGACCGATATCCTATAATTCACCCCTCCACTTT
v_call: TRBV18; clone_size: .; j_call: TRBJ1-1; d_call: .; cdr3_length: 14; cdr3_aa: CASSPALSVTEAFF; cdr3_nt: TGTGCCAGCTCACCGGCCTTGTCTGTCACTGAAGCTTTCTTT
v_call: TRBV9; clone_size: .; j_call: TRBJ1-5; d_call: .; cdr3_length: 15; cdr3_aa: CASSVVAGGNQPQHF; cdr3_nt: TGTGCCAGCAGCGTAGTAGCGGGAGGCAATCAGCCCCAGCATTTT